Listed below are T cell receptor beta chains from one sample, sequenced in a study of blood T cell repertoires in COVID-19. Only in-frame clones appear in the TCRdb table, and some are missing; sequencing was by immunoSEQ multiplex PCR. The sample has 190,000 or so clones, about 81% seen once. Sequencing used PBMCs or T cells enriched from blood (not recorded which). The receptors here all came from a man aged 35-49 years who had recovered from COVID-19. CDR3s include the opening cysteine and the closing phenylalanine or tryptophan. The D gene is left open where the match is weak. The size entry is marked missing in some rows and otherwise reads once, few, many or a size class.

.	TRBD1	TRBV2	TRBJ1-4	TGTGCCAGCAGTGATCGGGGGACAGGAGGTGAAAAACTGTTTTTT	CASSDRGTGGEKLFF
.	TRBD1	TRBV30	TRBJ1-5	TGTGCCTTGGGACAGTTCAATCAGCCCCAGCATTTT	CALGQFNQPQHF
many	TRBD2	TRBV6-2/TRBV6-3	TRBJ2-3	TGTGCCAGCAGTTACGGGCGGGAGTCCGATACGCAGTATTTT	CASSYGRESDTQYF
.	.	TRBV4-1	TRBJ1-4	TGCGCCAGCACCCCAGGGGAGAGTAATGAAAAACTGTTTTTT	CASTPGESNEKLFF
.	.	TRBV3-1/TRBV3-2	TRBJ2-5	TGTGCCAGCAGCCAAGCTTCGACAGGATACCAAGAGACCCAGTACTTC	CASSQASTGYQETQYF
.	TRBD2	TRBV27	TRBJ2-7	TGTGCCAGCAGTCCTAGTGGAGGCCGGGGGGGCCAGTCCTACGAGCAGTACTTC	CASSPSGGRGGQSYEQYF
.	.	TRBV5-3	TRBJ1-5	TGTGCCAGACCAACACAGTGGGGCATTACATTAATCAATCAGCCCCAGCATTTT	CARPTQWGITLINQPQHF
.	.	TRBV10-1	TRBJ2-1	TGCGCCAGCAGTGATAGAAGGGTCGGAAGCGGCAGATTCTTC	CASSDRRVGSGRFF
.	.	TRBV19	TRBJ2-2	TGTGCCAGTAGTATTGGAGCGAACACCGGGGAGCTGTTTTTT	CASSIGANTGELFF
.	.	TRBV9	TRBJ2-3	TGTGCCAGCAGCGTGGACTCTAGAGGGACAGATACGCAGTATTTT	CASSVDSRGTDTQYF
.	.	TRBV30	TRBJ1-2	TGTGCCTGGAGTGCGGGATATGGCTACACCTTC	CAWSAGYGYTF
.	.	TRBV6-5	TRBJ1-1	TGTGCCAGCAGTTACGGGGAGGGTACTGAAGCTTTCTTT	CASSYGEGTEAFF
.	.	TRBV21-1	TRBJ2-2	TGTGCCAGCAGCAAAGAACAGAAGGCCGGGGAGCTGTTTTTT	CASSKEQKAGELFF
.	TRBD1	TRBV29-1	TRBJ1-5	TGCAGCGTCGAGACGACAGGGGGCCGGGTACAGCCCCAGCATTTT	CSVETTGGRVQPQHF
.	TRBD1	TRBV25-1	TRBJ2-7	TGTGCCAGCAGTTTCGGGACAGGGGTATTGAACGAGCAGTACTTC	CASSFGTGVLNEQYF
.	TRBD1	TRBV5-1	TRBJ1-5	TGCGCCAGCAGCTTGGGACAGGGGGAAATTCAGCCCCAGCATTTT	CASSLGQGEIQPQHF
few	.	TRBV9	TRBJ2-2	TGTGCCAGCAGCGTAGGGAGCCTGAACACCGGGGAGCTGTTTTTT	CASSVGSLNTGELFF
.	TRBD2	TRBV12-5	TRBJ2-3	TGTGCTAGTGGTGCCAGCGGGAGAGAAGATACGCAGTATTTT	CASGASGREDTQYF
.	.	TRBV18	TRBJ1-1	TGTGCCAGCTCACCACCGGAGAGCGCGGATATGAACACTGAAGCTTTCTTT	CASSPPESADMNTEAFF
.	.	TRBV11-3	TRBJ2-1	TGTGCCAGCAGCTTTTACAGGTCAAATGAGCAGTTCTTC	CASSFYRSNEQFF
.	.	TRBV5-1	TRBJ1-2	TGCGCCAGCAGGCCTCCGGGGATCAGTGTCTATGGCTACACCTTC	CASRPPGISVYGYTF
.	.	TRBV7-2	TRBJ1-1	TGTGCCAGCAGCCCAGTCACAGGCACTGAAGCTTTCTTT	CASSPVTGTEAFF
few	TRBD1	TRBV7-2	TRBJ1-6	TGTGCCAGCAGCGCAGGACAGGGCCTAATTCTCCACTTT	CASSAGQGLILHF
.	.	TRBV5-1	TRBJ2-1	TGCGCCAGCAGCTTGGGTGTTGGCGGGACCAATGAGCAGTTCTTC	CASSLGVGGTNEQFF
.	.	TRBV2	TRBJ1-4	TGTGCCAGCAGTGAAAGGGCAGGGTCAGGAGAAAAACTGTTTTTT	CASSERAGSGEKLFF
.	.	TRBV29-1	TRBJ2-1	TGCAGCGCTCAGGCGAACAGGGTGGGAAGTGAGCAGTTCTTC	CSAQANRVGSEQFF
.	TRBD1	TRBV25-1	TRBJ2-2	TGTGCCAGCAGTGAAAGCAGGAGGGGACAGGGAACCGGGGAGCTGTTTTTT	CASSESRRGQGTGELFF
.	.	TRBV6-5	TRBJ1-2	TGTGCCAGCAGTTACCCAGGGTCTGGCTACACCTTC	CASSYPGSGYTF
few	TRBD1	TRBV28	TRBJ1-2	TGTGCCAGCAGTACCCCGGGACAGGGGGAATTTGGCTACACCTTC	CASSTPGQGEFGYTF
.	.	TRBV7-9	TRBJ1-6	TGTGCCAGCAGCTTAACGGGAATTAATTCACCCCTCCACTTT	CASSLTGINSPLHF
few	TRBD1	TRBV2	TRBJ1-3	TGTGCCAGCATGACCCTGACAGGGATCCCTGGAAACACCATATATTTT	CASMTLTGIPGNTIYF
.	.	TRBV5-1	TRBJ2-1	TGCGCCAGCAGCCCCCTGTCCTCCTACAATGAGCAGTTCTTC	CASSPLSSYNEQFF
.	.	TRBV21-1	TRBJ2-5	TGTGCCAGTCCGGGGTTAGGGGGAACAGAGACCCAGTACTTC	CASPGLGGTETQYF
once	.	TRBV5-6	TRBJ1-2	TGTGCCAGCAGCTTGAGGGGGTCAGGCTATGGCTACACCTTC	CASSLRGSGYGYTF
once	TRBD1	TRBV2	TRBJ1-2	TGTGCCAGCAGGGCAGGGGGGTTTGGCTACACCTTC	CASRAGGFGYTF